One sample yielded the 23 T cell receptor beta chains listed below, sequenced in a study of blood T cell repertoires in COVID-19. Method: immunoSEQ multiplex PCR; TCRdb's copy keeps in-frame clones and lacks some. The sample lists under 150,000 clones, 60% to 85% occurring once. The sequencing sample was made of peripheral blood. Every receptor here comes from a man aged 50 to 60 with active or convalescent COVID-19.

This chain links TRBV5-1 with TRBJ2-2, with 8 bases identical to TRBD1. Losses at the gene ends were 10 bases for V and 3 bases for J; bases not matched to a gene: 5. The CDR3 totals 13 residues. CDR1 and CDR2 from the germline V gene are SGHRS and YFSETQ. The CDR3 DNA follows: TGCGCCGGGGGGACAGGAGACACCGGGGAGCTGTTTTTT. Translation: CAGGTGDTGELFF.

The chain links TRBV7-3 to TRBJ2-1, with D possibly matching TRBD2 (6 bases). This CDR3 region has 15 residues. Trimming removed 1 base at V and 3 bases at J, with 10 bases between. The germline V gene encodes CDR1 SGHTA and CDR2 FQGTGA. The CDR3, as DNA: TGTGCCAGCAGCTTAAGGGCGGGGTACTACAATGAGCAGTTCTTC. Protein: CASSLRAGYYNEQFF.

V usage is TRBV15 and J usage is TRBJ2-6; no definite D call. V was pared by 0 bases and J by 1 base, with 4 bases between. Germline V lookup: CDR1 LNHNV, CDR2 YYDKDF (reference sequence). This CDR3 has 15 amino acids. The CDR3 region is CATSRDRSGANVLTF. The CDR3 DNA reads as TGTGCCACCAGCAGAGACAGGTCTGGGGCCAACGTCCTGACTTTC. Together with reference TRBV15 and TRBJ2-6, the CDR3 gives the full variable domain: DAMVIQNPRYQVTQFGKPVTLSCSQTLNHNVMYWYQQKSSQAPKLLFHYYDKDFNNEADTPDNFQSRRPNTSFCFLDIRSPGLGDTAMYLCATSRDRSGANVLTFGAGSRLTVL.

The chain has TRBV4-1 and TRBJ2-5; D is uncertain. V was cut by 1 base and J by 4 bases, with 19 bases left in between. The CDR3 is made up of 17 amino acids. Germline CDR1 is MGHRA and CDR2 is YSYEKL. For the CDR3, the DNA is TGCGCCAGCAGCCAAGGGAGTAGTAGAGACCCCATAGAGACCCAGTACTTC. Amino acids: CASSQGSSRDPIETQYF.

This clone was observed once. The chain recombines TRBV13 with TRBJ2-7; D possibly corresponds to TRBD2 (6 bases). Trimming left V 4 bases short and J 0 bases short, with 10 bases between. Germline assignment: CDR1 PRHDT and CDR2 FYEKMQ (reference sequence). CDR3 length: 14 residues. The CDR3 sequence is CASSSGSNSYEQYF. The CDR3 DNA follows: TGTGCCAGCAGCTCCGGGAGCAACTCCTACGAGCAGTACTTC.

Written as DNA, the CDR3 is TGTGCCTGGAGGGCCAGGGTAGGATTAAATCAGCCCCAGCATTTT. Translating it yields CAWRARVGLNQPQHF. The chain has TRBV30 and TRBJ1-5, with D perhaps TRBD1 (5 bases). This CDR3 region has 15 residues. V shed 3 bases and J shed 4 bases, with 16 bases lying between them. The germline gives CDR1 GTSNPN, CDR2 SVGIG (reference sequence). The entire variable domain, with the rest obtained from reference TRBV30 and TRBJ1-5, is as follows: SQTIHQWPATLVQPVGSPLSLECTVEGTSNPNLYWYRQAAGRGLQLLFYSVGIGQISSEVPQNLSASRPQDRQFILSSKKLLLSDSGFYLCAWRARVGLNQPQHFGDGTRLSIL.

V and J are TRBV15 and TRBJ2-7; weak D call: TRBD1 (5 bases). CDR1 and CDR2 (germline): LNHNV, YYDKDF (reference sequence). CDR3 length: 14 residues. V shed 2 bases and J shed 3 bases, with 11 bases lying between them. This chain's CDR3 is CATSRQGSSYEQYF. The DNA for the CDR3 is TGTGCCACCAGCAGACAGGGTAGCAGCTACGAGCAGTACTTC.

The table lists this clone with a few counts. The chain carries TRBV5-1 and TRBJ1-3; D is possibly TRBD1 (6 bases). The CDR3 has 19 residues. V dropped 2 bases and J dropped 0 bases, with 21 bases sitting between them. Germline V lookup: CDR1 SGHRS, CDR2 YFSETQ. CDR3 nucleotide sequence: TGCGCCAGCAGCTTCCCCCAGGGGAGATTTATTTCCTCTGGAAACACCATATATTTT. This codes for CASSFPQGRFISSGNTIYF.

This clone was found once. The V call is TRBV28, the J call TRBJ1-6; D is unresolved. Trimming removed 3 bases from V and 10 bases from J, with 10 bases in between. The CDR3 totals 13 residues. Germline CDR1 and CDR2: MDHEN and SYDVKM. CDR3 DNA sequence: TGTGCCAGCAGTTTGGGCACGGCCTCACCCCTCCACTTT. Amino acids: CASSLGTASPLHF.

This chain links TRBV10-2 with TRBJ1-2; no clear D. Germline V lookup: CDR1 WSHSY, CDR2 SAAADI. Trimming shortened V by 1 base and J by 0 bases, and 6 bases separated the two germline ends. CDR3 length equals 14 residues. In DNA form, the CDR3 reads TGCGCCAGCAGTGAGTGGCAGACTAACTATGGCTACACCTTC. Translated, it gives CASSEWQTNYGYTF.

The genes are TRBV5-4 and TRBJ1-1, with D possibly being TRBD1 (6 bases). Deletions cut 1 base from V and 4 bases from J, with 14 bases between. Per germline, CDR1 SGHNT and CDR2 YYREEE (reference sequence). This CDR3 spans 15 amino acids. The CDR3 region is CASSLPDRIGTEAFF. The DNA for the CDR3 is TGTGCCAGCAGCTTGCCCGACAGGATCGGCACTGAAGCTTTCTTT.

The CDR3 region has the DNA TGTGCCAGCAGCTTTCGACTAGCCGCACTGTACAATGAGCAGTTCTTC. Protein sequence: CASSFRLAALYNEQFF. The genes are TRBV14 and TRBJ2-1; TRBD2 agrees at 7 bases. The CDR3 spans 16 residues. V was pared by 5 bases and J by 4 bases, with 11 bases of the junction left unmatched. Per the germline V gene, CDR1 is SGHDN and CDR2 is FVKESK.

This chain joins TRBV27 and TRBJ2-2; the match to TRBD2 covers 11 bases. The CDR3 runs to 16 residues. Germline V gene lookup returns CDR1 MNHEY and CDR2 SMNVEV (reference sequence). V lost 3 bases, J lost 6 bases, and 6 bases stayed unmatched. The CDR3 is CASSFISGRAPGELFF. The CDR3 nucleotides are TGTGCCAGCAGTTTTATTAGCGGGAGGGCCCCCGGGGAGCTGTTTTTT.

The CDR3, as DNA: TGTGCCAGCAGATCCGGGAGAGGGGACTACAATGAGCAGTTCTTC. As protein: CASRSGRGDYNEQFF. The J gene is TRBJ2-1, the V gene TRBV5-5; the D gene is possibly TRBD2 (6 bases). V lost 5 bases, J lost 3 bases, and 15 bases lay in between. The germline V gene encodes CDR1 SGHKS and CDR2 YYEKEE (reference sequence). This CDR3 is 15 amino acids long.

The V call is TRBV30, the J call TRBJ2-1; a weak D match, TRBD1 (5 bases). The CDR3 loop spans 13 amino acids. Between the trimmed V and J ends, which lost 0 bases and 6 bases, there was a span of 9 bases. CDR1 is GTSNPN and CDR2 is SVGIG in the germline V gene (reference sequence). CDR3 DNA: TGTGCCTGGAGTGTTTCTGGGGCCAATGAGCAGTTCTTC. Translated: CAWSVSGANEQFF.

The V gene is TRBV19, the J gene TRBJ1-1; D may be TRBD1 (6 bases). This CDR3 contains 14 residues. V lost 3 bases to trimming and J lost 1 base, with 9 bases between them. Per the germline V gene, CDR1 is LNHDA and CDR2 is SQIVND (reference sequence). CDR3 sequence reads: CASSIRGWNTEAFF. The CDR3 nucleotides read TGTGCCAGTAGTATCAGGGGTTGGAACACTGAAGCTTTCTTT.

V and J are TRBV27 and TRBJ2-3; D is possibly TRBD2 (6 bases). The CDR3 consists of 17 residues. Germline V lookup: CDR1 MNHEY, CDR2 SMNVEV (reference sequence). V was trimmed by 5 bases and J by 2 bases, leaving 20 bases between them. The CDR3 DNA reads as TGTGCCAGCAGTATATATAGCGGACACCTCACCACAGATACGCAGTATTTT. It is translated as CASSIYSGHLTTDTQYF.

The V and J genes are TRBV27 and TRBJ1-2, with a possible D match to TRBD1 (5 bases). This CDR3 is built from 15 residues. V dropped 6 bases and J dropped 6 bases, with 20 bases sitting between them. Germline lookup yields CDR1 MNHEY and CDR2 SMNVEV (reference sequence). CDR3 sequence (DNA): TGTGCCAGCAGGAAGTGGGGGGTACATGTAGATGGCTACACCTTC. Translating it yields CASRKWGVHVDGYTF.

On this clone: An end of the junction differs from the germline gene, which may be a read error. J is TRBJ2-2 and V is TRBV7-7; 7 nucleotides align to TRBD2. The CDR3 contains 16 residues. CDR1 is SSHAT and CDR2 is FNYEAQ in the germline V gene (reference sequence). CDR3 amino acids: CASSLTSALNTGELFF. DNA for the CDR3: TGTGCTAGCAGCTTAACTAGCGCTCTAAACACCGGGGAGCTGTTTTTT. Combining the CDR3 with reference TRBV7-7 and TRBJ2-2 gives the whole variable domain GAGVSQSPRYKVTKRGQDVTLRCDPISSHATLYWYQQALGQGPEFLTYFNYEAQPDKSGLPSDRFSAERPEGSISTLTIQRTEQRDSAMYRCASSLTSALNTGELFFGEGSRLTVL.

The V gene is TRBV28, the J gene TRBJ1-4; 7 bases agree with TRBD1. The CDR3 is made up of 14 amino acids. The J segment lost 6 bases and the V segment lost 4 bases, leaving 5 bases of the junction unmatched. Germline assignment: CDR1 MDHEN and CDR2 SYDVKM. CDR3 bases: TGTGCCAGCAGTTCGACAGGGCCGGATGAAAAACTGTTTTTT. Residues: CASSSTGPDEKLFF.

CDR3 nucleotides: TGCGCCAGCAGCCGTCAGGACAGAGACTATGGCTACACCTTC. Translation: CASSRQDRDYGYTF. V is TRBV5-1 and J is TRBJ1-2, with D tentatively TRBD1 (6 bases). V was shortened by 4 bases and J by 3 bases, with 13 bases between the two germline ends. The CDR3 totals 14 residues. Per germline, CDR1 SGHRS and CDR2 YFSETQ. The full variable domain, rest sourced from reference TRBV5-1 and TRBJ1-2, is KAGVTQTPRYLIKTRGQQVTLSCSPISGHRSVSWYQQTPGQGLQFLFEYFSETQRNKGNFPGRFSGRQFSNSRSEMNVSTLELGDSALYLCASSRQDRDYGYTFGSGTRLTVV.

CDR3 amino acids: CASSLLQGNNEKLFF. DNA for the CDR3: TGTGCCAGCAGTTTGCTACAGGGAAATAATGAAAAACTGTTTTTT. The chain links TRBV28 to TRBJ1-4; possibly TRBD1 for D (6 bases). This CDR3 comprises 15 residues. With 3 bases removed from V and 4 bases from J, the gap between germline ends came to 12 bases. Germline CDR1 and CDR2: MDHEN and SYDVKM. Based on the CDR3 plus reference TRBV28 and TRBJ1-4, the full variable domain is DVKVTQSSRYLVKRTGEKVFLECVQDMDHENMFWYRQDPGLGLRLIYFSYDVKMKEKGDIPEGYSVSREKKERFSLILESASTNQTSMYLCASSLLQGNNEKLFFGSGTQLSVL.

This clone occurred once. The genes are TRBV28 and TRBJ1-4, with D possibly matching TRBD1 (6 bases). This CDR3 has 15 residues. Deletions cut 7 bases from V and 4 bases from J, with 16 bases between. Looked up from germline, CDR1 is MDHEN and CDR2 is SYDVKM. CDR3 in amino acids: CASTTRDKGNEKLFF. CDR3 coding DNA: TGTGCCAGCACGACCAGGGACAAGGGTAATGAAAAACTGTTTTTT.